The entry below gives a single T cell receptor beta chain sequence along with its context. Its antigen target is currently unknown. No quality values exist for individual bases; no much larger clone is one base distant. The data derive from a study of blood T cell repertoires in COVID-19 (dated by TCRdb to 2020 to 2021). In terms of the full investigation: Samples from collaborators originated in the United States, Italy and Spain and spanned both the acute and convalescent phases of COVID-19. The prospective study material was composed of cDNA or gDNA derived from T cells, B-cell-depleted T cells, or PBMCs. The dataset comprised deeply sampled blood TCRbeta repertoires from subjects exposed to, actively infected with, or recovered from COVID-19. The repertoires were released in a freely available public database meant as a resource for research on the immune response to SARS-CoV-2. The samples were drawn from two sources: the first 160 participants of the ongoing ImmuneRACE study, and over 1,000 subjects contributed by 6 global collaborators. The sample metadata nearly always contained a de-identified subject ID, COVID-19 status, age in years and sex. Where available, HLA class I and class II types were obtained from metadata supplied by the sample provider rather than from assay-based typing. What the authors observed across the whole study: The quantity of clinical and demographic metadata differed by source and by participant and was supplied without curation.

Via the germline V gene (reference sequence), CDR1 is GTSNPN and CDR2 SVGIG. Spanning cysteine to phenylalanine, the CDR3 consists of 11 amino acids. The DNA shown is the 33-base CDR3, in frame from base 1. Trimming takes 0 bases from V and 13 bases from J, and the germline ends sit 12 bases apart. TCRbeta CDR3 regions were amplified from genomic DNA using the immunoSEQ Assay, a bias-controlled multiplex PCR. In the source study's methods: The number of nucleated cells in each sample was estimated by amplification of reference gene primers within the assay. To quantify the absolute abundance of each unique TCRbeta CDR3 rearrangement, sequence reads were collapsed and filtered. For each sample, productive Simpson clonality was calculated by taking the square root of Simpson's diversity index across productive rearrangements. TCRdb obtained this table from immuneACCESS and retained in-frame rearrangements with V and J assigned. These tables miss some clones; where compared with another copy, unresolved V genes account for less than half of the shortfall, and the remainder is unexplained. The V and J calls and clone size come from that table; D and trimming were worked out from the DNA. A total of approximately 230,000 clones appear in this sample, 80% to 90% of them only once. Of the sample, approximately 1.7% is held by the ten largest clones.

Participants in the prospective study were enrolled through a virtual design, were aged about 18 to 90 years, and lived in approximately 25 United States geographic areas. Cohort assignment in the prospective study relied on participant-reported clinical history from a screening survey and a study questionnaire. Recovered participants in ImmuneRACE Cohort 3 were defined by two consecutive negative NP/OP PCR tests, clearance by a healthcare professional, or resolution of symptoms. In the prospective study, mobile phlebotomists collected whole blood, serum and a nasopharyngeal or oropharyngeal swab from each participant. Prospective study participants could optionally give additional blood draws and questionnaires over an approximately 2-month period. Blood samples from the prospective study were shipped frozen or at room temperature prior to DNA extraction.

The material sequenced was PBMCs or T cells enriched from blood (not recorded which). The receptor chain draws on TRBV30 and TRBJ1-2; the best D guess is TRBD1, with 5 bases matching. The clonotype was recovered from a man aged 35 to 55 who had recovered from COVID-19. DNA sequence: TGTGCCTGGAGTGTAGGGGCGTCGAGCACCTTC. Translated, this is CAWSVGASSTF.